This T cell receptor (beta chain) was retrieved from a study of blood T cell repertoires in COVID-19. As for the study in general: Samples of COVID-19 (acute and convalescent) were obtained from the United States, Italy and Spain. T cells, B-cell-depleted T cells, or PBMCs provided the cDNA or gDNA that served as material.

In the original analysis: Reference gene primer amplification in the assay estimated nucleated cell counts. Generated by immunoSEQ multiplex PCR, the TCRdb table keeps only in-frame clones and is missing some. V and J calls and clone size are as listed in that table; D and trimming were resolved from the DNA. The data show about 150,000 clones, around 84% seen once. The CDR3 sequence is 13 residues long. The V gene's germline CDR1 is SGHRS and CDR2 YFSETQ. The trim removed 7 bases at V and 0 bases at J, leaving 3 bases unmatched. The sample was peripheral blood. The chain recombines TRBV5-1 with TRBJ1-1; 7 bases agree with TRBD1. This TCR was sampled from a human donor in a cohort sampled during active COVID-19. The CDR3 bases are TGCGCCAGCGCGGGACAGATGAACACTGAAGCTTTCTTT. As protein: CASAGQMNTEAFF.